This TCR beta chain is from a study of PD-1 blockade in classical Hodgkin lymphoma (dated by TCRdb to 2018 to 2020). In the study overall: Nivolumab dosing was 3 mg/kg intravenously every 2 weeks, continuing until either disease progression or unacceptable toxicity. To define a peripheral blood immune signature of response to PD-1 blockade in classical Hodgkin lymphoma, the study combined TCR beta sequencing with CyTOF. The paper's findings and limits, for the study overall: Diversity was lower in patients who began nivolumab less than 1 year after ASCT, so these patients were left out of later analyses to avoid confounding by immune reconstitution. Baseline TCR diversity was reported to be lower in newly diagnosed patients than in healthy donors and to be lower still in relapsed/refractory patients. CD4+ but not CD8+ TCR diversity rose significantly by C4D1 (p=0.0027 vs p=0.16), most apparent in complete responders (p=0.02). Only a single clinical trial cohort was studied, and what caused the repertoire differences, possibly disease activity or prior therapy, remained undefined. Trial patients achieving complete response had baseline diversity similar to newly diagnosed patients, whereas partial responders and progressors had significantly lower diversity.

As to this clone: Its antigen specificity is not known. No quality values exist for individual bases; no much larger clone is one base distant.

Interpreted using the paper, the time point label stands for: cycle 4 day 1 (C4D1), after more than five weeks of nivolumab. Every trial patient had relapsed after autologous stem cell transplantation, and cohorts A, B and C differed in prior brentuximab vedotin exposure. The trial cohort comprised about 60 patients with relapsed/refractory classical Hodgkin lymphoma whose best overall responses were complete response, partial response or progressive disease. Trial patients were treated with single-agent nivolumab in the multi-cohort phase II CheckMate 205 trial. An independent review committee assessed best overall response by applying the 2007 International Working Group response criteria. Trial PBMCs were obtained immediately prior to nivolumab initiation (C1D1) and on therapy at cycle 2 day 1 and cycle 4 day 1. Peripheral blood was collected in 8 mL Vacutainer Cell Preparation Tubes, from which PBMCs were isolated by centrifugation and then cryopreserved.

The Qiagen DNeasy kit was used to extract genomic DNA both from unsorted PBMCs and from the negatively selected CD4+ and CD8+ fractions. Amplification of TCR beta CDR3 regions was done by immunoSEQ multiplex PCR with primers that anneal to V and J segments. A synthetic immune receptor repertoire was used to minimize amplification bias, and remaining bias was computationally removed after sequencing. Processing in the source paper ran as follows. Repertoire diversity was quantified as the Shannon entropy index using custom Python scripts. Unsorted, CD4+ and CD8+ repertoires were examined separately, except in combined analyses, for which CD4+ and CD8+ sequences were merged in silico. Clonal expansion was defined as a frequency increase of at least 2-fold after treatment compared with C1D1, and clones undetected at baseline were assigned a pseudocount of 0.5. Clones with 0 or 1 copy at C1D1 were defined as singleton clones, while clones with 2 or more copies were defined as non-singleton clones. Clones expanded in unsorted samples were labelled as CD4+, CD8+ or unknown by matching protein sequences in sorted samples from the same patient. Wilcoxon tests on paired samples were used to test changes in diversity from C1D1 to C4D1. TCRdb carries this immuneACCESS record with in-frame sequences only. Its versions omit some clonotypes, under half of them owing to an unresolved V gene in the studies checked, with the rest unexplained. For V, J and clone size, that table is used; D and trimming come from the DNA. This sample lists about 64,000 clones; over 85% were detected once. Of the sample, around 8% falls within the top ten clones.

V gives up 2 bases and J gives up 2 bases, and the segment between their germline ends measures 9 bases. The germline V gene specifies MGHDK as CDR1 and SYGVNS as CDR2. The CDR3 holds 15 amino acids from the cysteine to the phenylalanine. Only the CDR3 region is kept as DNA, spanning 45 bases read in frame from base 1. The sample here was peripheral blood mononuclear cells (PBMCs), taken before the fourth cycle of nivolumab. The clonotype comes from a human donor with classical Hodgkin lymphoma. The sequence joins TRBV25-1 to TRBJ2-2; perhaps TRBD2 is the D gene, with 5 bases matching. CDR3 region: CASSEADYNTGELFF. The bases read TGTGCCAGCAGTGAAGCCGACTACAACACCGGGGAGCTGTTTTTT.